This T cell receptor beta chain is drawn from a study of beta chain features in type 1 diabetes. Using CD45RO/CCR7/CD25/CD127/CD95/CD27, CD4+ naive, central memory, regulatory and stem cell-like memory cells were sorted. All of the sorted populations showed purity greater than 95%. V lost 2 bases and J lost 8; bases outside the gene matches: 6. Germline CDR1 and CDR2: KGHSH and LQKENI. The CDR3 is 16 amino acids. For this clone: Antigen unknown.

Study-wide results and limits: The study notes PCR might favor shorter templates equally in patients and controls.

TCRB transcripts that were expressed got sequenced, as all of the isolated RNA had been reverse transcribed. For naive, central memory and regulatory T cell samples, reads averaged roughly 3.7 million. The data were produced by immunoSEQ multiplex PCR, yet TCRdb's version contains in-frame clones alone and is incomplete. The repertoire holds more than 300,000 clones, with roughly 16% as singletons. The clonotype comes from a woman younger than 35 in good health. What was sequenced was naive CD4+ T cells from blood. V is TRBV18 and J is TRBJ1-4, with 12 bases fitting TRBD1. The CDR3, as DNA: TGTGCCAGCTCACCAACGATTGGGACAGGGGGCGAAAAACTGTTTTTT. This sequence encodes CASSPTIGTGGEKLFF.